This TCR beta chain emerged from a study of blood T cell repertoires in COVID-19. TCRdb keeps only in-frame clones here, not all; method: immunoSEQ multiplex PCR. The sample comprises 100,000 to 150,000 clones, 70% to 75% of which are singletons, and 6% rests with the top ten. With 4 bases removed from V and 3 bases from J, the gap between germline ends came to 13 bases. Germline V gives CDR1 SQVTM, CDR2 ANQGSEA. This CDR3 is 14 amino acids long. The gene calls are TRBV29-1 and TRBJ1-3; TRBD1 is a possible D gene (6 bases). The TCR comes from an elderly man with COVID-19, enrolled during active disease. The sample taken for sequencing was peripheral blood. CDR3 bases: TGCAGCGTTGGCGACAGGACCCATGGAAACACCATATATTTT. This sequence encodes CSVGDRTHGNTIYF.